One sample yielded the 26 T cell receptor beta chains listed below, sequenced in a study of cytomegalovirus exposure and HLA in healthy donors. The PCR was carried out with 60 Vbeta primers and 13 Jbeta primers. TCRdb keeps only in-frame clones here, not all; method: immunoSEQ multiplex PCR. In the table there are 170,000 or so clones, around 74% of which are singletons. Material: PBMCs. These receptors were collected from a young woman in good health and CMV-seronegative.

The V gene is TRBV5-1, the J gene TRBJ2-2, with D possibly matching TRBD1 (6 bases). Germline V CDR1 and CDR2: SGHRS, YFSETQ. Between the trimmed V and J ends, which lost 7 bases and 0 bases, there was a span of 10 bases. The CDR3 totals 14 residues. CDR3 nucleotide sequence: TGCGCCAGCCGCAGGGGAACGAACACCGGGGAGCTGTTTTTT. This codes for CASRRGTNTGELFF.

V and J are TRBV27 and TRBJ2-3; D ambiguous. Germline CDR1 and CDR2: MNHEY and SMNVEV (reference sequence). The CDR3 covers 14 residues. V lost 2 bases and J lost 1, with 7 bases in between. The CDR3 bases are TGTGCCAGCAGTTTAGTGCAGGGCACAGATACGCAGTATTTT. Translation gives CASSLVQGTDTQYF.

The table lists this clone with a count of one. The rearrangement joins TRBV5-1 to TRBJ1-1; D perhaps matches TRBD1 (6 bases). This CDR3 contains 14 residues. CDR1 and CDR2 (germline): SGHRS, YFSETQ. V was pared by 3 bases and J by 3 bases, with 12 bases between. In DNA form, the CDR3 reads TGCGCCAGCAGCTCCCAGGGGAGGGACACTGAAGCTTTCTTT. Amino acid sequence: CASSSQGRDTEAFF.

By its share, this clone is medium-sized (0.01 to 0.1%). The V call is TRBV6-5, the J call TRBJ1-4, with a tentative D call TRBD1 (6 bases). Per the germline V gene, CDR1 is MNHEY and CDR2 is SVGAGI. Between the trimmed V and J ends, which lost 6 bases and 3 bases, there was a span of 11 bases. The CDR3 totals 14 residues. CDR3 protein: CASSDRWANEKLFF. DNA for the CDR3: TGTGCCAGCAGCGACAGGTGGGCTAATGAAAAACTGTTTTTT.

This CDR3 reads CASSQSGTANTEAFF. As DNA, the CDR3 is TGTGCCAGCTCACAGTCCGGGACAGCGAACACTGAAGCTTTCTTT. This chain links TRBV18 with TRBJ1-1; the match to TRBD1 covers 7 bases. Unmatched junction bases numbered 6, after V lost 4 bases and J lost 1 base. This CDR3 comprises 15 residues. In germline, CDR1 is KGHSH, CDR2 LQKENI.

The CDR3 coding sequence is TGTGCCAGCAGCTTAGTTGCGGGGTTGATTACCGGGGAGCTGTTTTTT. This encodes CASSLVAGLITGELFF. The V and J genes are TRBV7-9 and TRBJ2-2; D is perhaps TRBD2 (6 bases). With 1 base removed from V and 5 bases from J, the gap between germline ends came to 14 bases. Germline V CDR1 and CDR2: SEHNR, FQNEAQ (reference sequence). CDR3 length: 16 residues.

The rearrangement uses TRBV4-2 and TRBJ2-3; D ambiguous. The CDR3 is 13 residues long. Trimming left V 6 bases short and J 3 bases short, with 10 bases between. Germline V gene lookup returns CDR1 LGHNA and CDR2 YNFKEQ. The CDR3 loop reads CASRNRITDTQYF. CDR3 bases: TGTGCCAGCAGGAACAGAATAACAGATACGCAGTATTTT.

Only one count was recorded for this clone. The chain carries TRBV30 and TRBJ1-6; tentative D call: TRBD1 (5 bases). Germline CDR1 and CDR2: GTSNPN and SVGIG (reference sequence). The V end lost 2 bases, the J end lost 5 bases, and 13 bases lay between the germline ends. The CDR3 has 15 residues. In nucleotides, the CDR3 is TGTGCCTGGAGTACCAGGGCGGGAGATAATTCACCCCTCCACTTT. Its protein product is CAWSTRAGDNSPLHF.

The chain recombines TRBV29-1 with TRBJ1-1, with 7 bases matching TRBD1. This CDR3 has 13 amino acids. Germline assignment: CDR1 SQVTM and CDR2 ANQGSEA. After removal of 6 bases from V and 0 bases from J, the junction contained 4 bases not matched to a gene. CDR3 coding DNA: TGCAGCGTGACGACAGGGTTGAACACTGAAGCTTTCTTT. Amino acid sequence: CSVTTGLNTEAFF.

The chain recombines TRBV18 with TRBJ1-1; D perhaps matches TRBD1 (6 bases). Trimming pared 0 bases from V and 0 bases from J, leaving 8 bases between. This CDR3 is 15 amino acids long. Germline V gene data show CDR1 as KGHSH and CDR2 as LQKENI. CDR3 in amino acids: CASSPPRGLNTEAFF. The DNA for the CDR3 is TGTGCCAGCTCACCACCGAGGGGGTTGAACACTGAAGCTTTCTTT.

In its sample, this clone was seen a few times. The rearrangement joins TRBV18 to TRBJ2-1; TRBD1 agrees at 11 bases. J lost 6 bases, V lost 3 bases, and 4 bases had no gene match. The CDR3 contains 15 residues. CDR1 is KGHSH and CDR2 is LQKENI in the germline V gene. CDR3 sequence reads: CASSPPGTGGNEQFF. CDR3 DNA: TGTGCCAGCTCACCCCCCGGGACAGGGGGCAATGAGCAGTTCTTC.

The chain joins TRBV5-1 to TRBJ2-2; D uncertain. Trimming left V 6 bases short and J 1 base short, with 4 bases between. Germline-derived CDR1 and CDR2 are SGHRS and YFSETQ. This CDR3 is 12 amino acids long. This CDR3 is CASTLNTGELFF. CDR3 DNA: TGCGCCAGCACATTGAACACCGGGGAGCTGTTTTTT. The full variable domain, rest sourced from reference TRBV5-1 and TRBJ2-2, is KAGVTQTPRYLIKTRGQQVTLSCSPISGHRSVSWYQQTPGQGLQFLFEYFSETQRNKGNFPGRFSGRQFSNSRSEMNVSTLELGDSALYLCASTLNTGELFFGEGSRLTVL.

J is TRBJ2-7 and V is TRBV5-1; a weak D match, TRBD1 (6 bases). Germline values: CDR1 SGHRS, CDR2 YFSETQ. The CDR3 is 14 residues long. The V end lost 3 bases, the J end lost 2 bases, and 12 bases lay between the germline ends. CDR3 in DNA: TGCGCCAGCAGCTCACAGGGTGGGACCTACGAGCAGTACTTC. It yields the protein CASSSQGGTYEQYF.

The genes are TRBV5-1 and TRBJ2-1; 8 bases map to TRBD2. This CDR3 spans 15 amino acids. Losses at the gene ends were 5 bases for V and 3 bases for J; bases not matched to a gene: 7. Germline V gene data show CDR1 as SGHRS and CDR2 as YFSETQ. CDR3 coding DNA: TGCGCCAGCAGGTTTAGCGGGGAGCGCTACAATGAGCAGTTCTTC. Amino acid sequence: CASRFSGERYNEQFF.

The V and J genes are TRBV30 and TRBJ2-1, with D unclear. The germline V and J ends were trimmed by 2 bases and 4 bases, with 15 bases remaining between them. The germline V gene encodes CDR1 GTSNPN and CDR2 SVGIG (reference sequence). CDR3 size: 15 residues. This chain's CDR3 is CAWSRSDVAYNEQFF. The CDR3 DNA is TGTGCCTGGAGTCGCTCTGATGTGGCATACAATGAGCAGTTCTTC.

This rearrangement joins TRBV18 to TRBJ2-2; D uncertain. The CDR3 runs to 13 residues. Trimming removed 3 bases from V and 5 bases from J, with 7 bases in between. Germline V gene lookup returns CDR1 KGHSH and CDR2 LQKENI. The CDR3 sequence is CASSPFSTGELFF. The CDR3 coding sequence is TGTGCCAGCTCACCGTTCAGTACCGGGGAGCTGTTTTTT.

The chain recombines TRBV5-1 with TRBJ1-1, with TRBD1 identical over 8 bases. CDR3 length: 15 amino acids. From germline, CDR1 is SGHRS and CDR2 YFSETQ. V shed 2 bases, J shed 7 bases, and the junction held 10 bases outside the gene matches. CDR3 sequence (DNA): TGCGCCAGCAGCTTTGGACAGGGTGGGGTGATTGAAGCTTTCTTT. Residues: CASSFGQGGVIEAFF.

V usage is TRBV27 and J usage is TRBJ1-1, with 7 bases lining up with TRBD1. Unmatched junction bases numbered 10, after V lost 3 bases and J lost 3 bases. The CDR3 runs to 16 residues. Germline V CDR1 and CDR2: MNHEY, SMNVEV (reference sequence). The CDR3 DNA reads as TGTGCCAGCAGTTTTCTTGACAGGGTCGGGGACACTGAAGCTTTCTTT. Its translation: CASSFLDRVGDTEAFF.

This rearrangement joins TRBV7-9 to TRBJ1-2; D is unclear. The CDR3 has 12 amino acids. Trimming cost V 3 bases and J 4 bases, with 6 bases left between them. Germline assignment: CDR1 SEHNR and CDR2 FQNEAQ (reference sequence). The CDR3 sequence is CASSFTGYGYTF. CDR3 nucleotides: TGTGCCAGCAGCTTTACTGGCTATGGCTACACCTTC. Supplemented by reference TRBV7-9 and TRBJ1-2, the full variable domain reads DTGVSQNPRHKITKRGQNVTFRCDPISEHNRLYWYRQTLGQGPEFLTYFQNEAQLEKSRLLSDRFSAERPKGSFSTLEIQRTEQGDSAMYLCASSFTGYGYTFGSGTRLTVV.

A single count supports this clone. This chain connects TRBV15 to TRBJ1-2; 9 nucleotides match TRBD1. This CDR3 is 17 amino acids long. With V trimmed by 0 bases and J by 3 bases, 8 bases remained unmatched. Germline loops: CDR1 LNHNV, CDR2 YYDKDF (reference sequence). For the CDR3, the DNA is TGTGCCACCAGCAGAGATCTACAGGGGGCTACGGACTATGGCTACACCTTC. It encodes CATSRDLQGATDYGYTF.

This clone has only a few counts. The CDR3 loop reads CASTSGGFGTEAFF. DNA of the CDR3: TGTGCCAGCACCTCAGGGGGCTTCGGCACTGAAGCTTTCTTT. The chain has TRBV28 and TRBJ1-1, with 8 bases fitting TRBD1. The CDR3 runs to 14 residues. CDR1 and CDR2 from the germline V gene are MDHEN and SYDVKM. The V segment lost 7 bases and the J segment 4 bases; nucleotides outside the gene matches: 8. Full variable domain (outside the CDR3, taken from reference TRBV28 and TRBJ1-1): DVKVTQSSRYLVKRTGEKVFLECVQDMDHENMFWYRQDPGLGLRLIYFSYDVKMKEKGDIPEGYSVSREKKERFSLILESASTNQTSMYLCASTSGGFGTEAFFGQGTRLTVV.

This chain uses TRBV27 with TRBJ1-3; D remains unclear. The germline gives CDR1 MNHEY, CDR2 SMNVEV (reference sequence). V lost 2 bases, J lost 3 bases, and 5 bases lay in between. The CDR3 sequence is 13 residues long. This CDR3 reads CASSLIHGNTIYF. The CDR3 DNA reads as TGTGCCAGCAGTTTAATACATGGAAACACCATATATTTT.

This clone was found once. The J gene is TRBJ1-1, the V gene TRBV18, with a tentative D call TRBD1 (6 bases). From germline, CDR1 is KGHSH and CDR2 LQKENI. Trimming removed 6 bases at V and 0 bases at J, with 23 bases between. The CDR3 spans 18 residues. CDR3 sequence reads: CASSLRSDRSSVNTEAFF. The DNA of the CDR3 is TGTGCCAGCTCCCTCCGAAGCGACAGGAGTTCCGTGAACACTGAAGCTTTCTTT. The full variable domain, completed using reference TRBV18 and TRBJ1-1, is NAGVMQNPRHLVRRRGQEARLRCSPMKGHSHVYWYRQLPEEGLKFMVYLQKENIIDESGMPKERFSAEFPKEGPSILRIQQVVRGDSAAYFCASSLRSDRSSVNTEAFFGQGTRLTVV.

This chain uses TRBV5-1 with TRBJ1-4; unclear D gene. Trimming removed 0 bases at V and 7 bases at J, with 13 bases between. The CDR3 runs to 15 residues. From germline, CDR1 is SGHRS and CDR2 YFSETQ. CDR3 nucleotide sequence: TGCGCCAGCAGCTTGGGAGGAGTACGCGGTGAAAAACTGTTTTTT. This gives the protein CASSLGGVRGEKLFF.

The chain carries TRBV14 and TRBJ2-4; D perhaps matches TRBD2 (6 bases). The germline V and J ends were trimmed by 0 bases and 2 bases, with 14 bases remaining between them. In germline, CDR1 is SGHDN, CDR2 FVKESK. The CDR3 runs 17 residues. The CDR3 region is CASSQDWRRGTKNIQYF. The CDR3, as DNA: TGTGCCAGCAGCCAAGATTGGCGGCGGGGAACCAAAAACATTCAGTACTTC. The full variable domain, its missing parts supplied by reference TRBV14 and TRBJ2-4, is EAGVTQFPSHSVIEKGQTVTLRCDPISGHDNLYWYRRVMGKEIKFLLHFVKESKQDESGMPNNRFLAERTGGTYSTLKVQPAELEDSGVYFCASSQDWRRGTKNIQYFGAGTRLSVL.

The CDR3 spells CASSDSGGGYGYTF. CDR3 sequence (DNA): TGTGCCAGCAGCGACTCAGGGGGTGGGTATGGCTACACCTTC. V usage is TRBV9 and J usage is TRBJ1-2, with 7 bases fitting TRBD1. Germline values: CDR1 SGDLS, CDR2 YYNGEE. This CDR3 contains 14 residues. V shed 3 bases and J 5 bases; nucleotides not matched to a gene: 7.